The entry that follows covers one T cell receptor beta chain sequence. The antigen this receptor binds is unknown. Per-base qualities were not stored, and no clone one base away is much larger. The meaning of the sample's time point label: new active TB diagnosis, blood taken before or within 7 days of starting treatment. The patients with active tuberculosis were newly diagnosed, HIV-seronegative South African adults aged 18 years or older. Confirmation of active tuberculosis was obtained by positive sputum smear microscopy and/or positive M. tuberculosis culture. Immunosequencing was performed on unsorted cryopreserved PBMC and covered some 100,000 T cells per clinical donor on average. The CDR3, cysteine through phenylalanine, is 12 amino acids long. The kept DNA is CDR3 alone, 36 bases in frame from the first base. V and J are truncated by 1 base and 8 bases respectively, leaving an intervening sequence of 5 bases. The germline V gene encodes CDR1 SGHTA and CDR2 FQGNSA.

The immunoSEQ multiplex PCR assay was used to generate TCR libraries, with TCR-beta and/or TCR-alpha/delta assays applied to each sample. The Illumina high-throughput platform was used to sequence the amplified TCR libraries. The paper's data handling went like this. Clustering and dimensionality reduction relied on pairwise TCRdist distances among GMM-specific receptors from T cells that were either sorted ex vivo or expanded in vitro. Each clinical repertoire was scored by mean NN-distance, the average TCRdist to the nearest 10% of tetramer-positive reference sequences. GEM TCR motif frequency was calculated as the fraction of unique TCRs that matched known GEM sequences by V/J usage and CDR3 length. Active tuberculosis was classified by linear discriminant analysis with leave-one-out cross-validation, implemented in scikit-learn. The table was pulled from immuneACCESS by TCRdb, which kept in-frame rearrangements only. Such tables lose some clones; where checked, under half of the loss comes from unresolved V genes, and the rest has no known cause. V and J calls and clone size are those listed in that table; D and trimming were worked out from the DNA. In this sample the table shows approximately 30,000 clones, 87% of which occur a single time. Roughly 5.4% of the sample goes to the ten largest clones.

This record belongs to a study of T cells in tuberculosis (dated by TCRdb to 2016 to 2019). Regarding the complete study: To characterize T cells specific for the mycobacterial lipid antigen glucose monomycolate (GMM), the study used CD1B tetramers together with high-throughput TCR immunosequencing. PBMC from patients with active tuberculosis were archived either before the start of standard anti-tuberculosis treatment or within 7 days of starting that treatment. With 10 or so people per group, a South African clinical cohort compared IGRA-negative adolescents, IGRA-positive adolescents with latent tuberculosis, and adults with active tuberculosis. Points the paper makes about the study in general: Clinical samples were chosen by availability of cryopreserved specimens, and active tuberculosis cases were adults while controls were adolescents. Using GEM motif frequencies, a classifier achieved approximately 72% accuracy, whereas a classifier built on the diverse GMM-specific repertoire got to around 86% accuracy (AUROC around 0.88). Compared with IGRA-negative controls, TCR-alpha repertoires from active tuberculosis had smaller mean NN-distances to GMM-specific TCRs, which suggests clonal expansion of these TCRs. Smaller NN-distances were partly driven by shorter CDR3-alpha lengths in active tuberculosis patients, and statistical significance was not reached for the TCR-beta difference.

The sequence links TRBV7-2 to TRBJ2-2; the D gene is perhaps TRBD1, from 5 matching bases. The receptor was derived from an adult with tuberculosis. This material consisted of PBMCs, taken at tuberculosis diagnosis. The encoded CDR3 is CASSLGQGELFF. The nucleotides read TGTGCCAGCAGCTTAGGACAGGGGGAGCTGTTTTTT.